This T cell receptor beta chain emerged from a study of beta chain features in type 1 diabetes. Sequencing targeted expressed TCRB transcripts, as all isolated RNA had been reverse transcribed. TCRdb keeps only in-frame clones here, not all; method: immunoSEQ multiplex PCR. Of fewer than 150,000 clones listed, 6.9% are singletons. The CDR3 spans 17 residues. The trim removed 4 bases at V and 4 bases at J, leaving 8 bases unmatched. CDR1 and CDR2 from the germline V gene are LGHNA and YNFKEQ. The sample was central memory CD4+ T cells from blood. This sequence joins TRBV4-2 and TRBJ2-6; 9 bases map to TRBD1. This TCR derives from a woman in her twenties or thirties in good health. The CDR3 bases are TGTGCCAGCAGCCCGACCGGGACAGGGTCCGGGGCCAACGTCCTGACTTTC. Residues: CASSPTGTGSGANVLTF.